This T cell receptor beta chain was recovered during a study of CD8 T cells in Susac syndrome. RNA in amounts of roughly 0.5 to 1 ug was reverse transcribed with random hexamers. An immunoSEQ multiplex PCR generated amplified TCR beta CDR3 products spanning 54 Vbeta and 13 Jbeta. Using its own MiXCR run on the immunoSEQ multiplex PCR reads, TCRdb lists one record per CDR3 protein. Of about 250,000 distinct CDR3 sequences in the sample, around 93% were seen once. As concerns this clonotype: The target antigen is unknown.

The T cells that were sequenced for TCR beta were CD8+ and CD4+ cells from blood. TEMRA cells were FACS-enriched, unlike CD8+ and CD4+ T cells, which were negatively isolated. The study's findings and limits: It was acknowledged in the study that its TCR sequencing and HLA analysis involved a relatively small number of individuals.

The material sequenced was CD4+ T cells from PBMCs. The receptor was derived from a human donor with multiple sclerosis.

The CDR3 DNA is TGTGCCAGCAGTGAACTGCTGGGGGTTAATTCACCCCTCCACTTT. This codes for CASSELLGVNSPLHF. The chain is built from TRBV2 and TRBJ1-6; a possible D gene is TRBD1 (5 bases). From germline, CDR1 is SNHLY and CDR2 FYNNEI. V lost 2 bases and J lost 6, with 11 bases in between. The CDR3 spans 15 residues.